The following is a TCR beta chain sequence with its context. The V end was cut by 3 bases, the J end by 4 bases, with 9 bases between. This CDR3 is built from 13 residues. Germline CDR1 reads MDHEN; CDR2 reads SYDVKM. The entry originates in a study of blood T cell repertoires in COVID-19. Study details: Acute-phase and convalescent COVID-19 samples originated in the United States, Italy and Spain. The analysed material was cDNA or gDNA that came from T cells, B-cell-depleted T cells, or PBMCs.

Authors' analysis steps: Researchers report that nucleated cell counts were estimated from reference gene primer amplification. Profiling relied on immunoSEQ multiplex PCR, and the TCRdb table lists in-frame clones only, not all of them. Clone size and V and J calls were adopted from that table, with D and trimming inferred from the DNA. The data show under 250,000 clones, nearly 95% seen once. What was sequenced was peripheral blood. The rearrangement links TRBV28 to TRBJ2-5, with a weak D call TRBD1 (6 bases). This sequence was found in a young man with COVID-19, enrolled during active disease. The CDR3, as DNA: TGTGCCAGCAGTTTCCGGGACACAGAGACCCAGTACTTC. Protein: CASSFRDTETQYF.